The 21 T cell receptor beta chains given below trace back to one sample, sequenced in a study of blood T cell repertoires in COVID-19. Only in-frame clones appear in the TCRdb table, and some are missing; sequencing was by immunoSEQ multiplex PCR. This repertoire shows 350,000 to 450,000 clones, roughly 86% found once; its top ten account for approximately 2.9%. The material sequenced was peripheral blood. These receptor sequences come from a human donor in a cohort sampled during active COVID-19.

The V and J genes are TRBV9 and TRBJ1-5; a possible D gene is TRBD1 (6 bases). The germline V and J ends were trimmed by 1 base and 4 bases, with 9 bases remaining between them. Germline V gives CDR1 SGDLS, CDR2 YYNGEE. The CDR3 spans 14 residues. CDR3 loop: CASSVQGRNQPQHF. The CDR3 DNA reads as TGTGCCAGCAGCGTACAGGGGAGAAATCAGCCCCAGCATTTT. The whole variable domain, filled in from reference TRBV9 and TRBJ1-5, reads DSGVTQTPKHLITATGQRVTLRCSPRSGDLSVYWYQQSLDQGLQFLIQYYNGEERAKGNILERFSAQQFPDLHSELNLSSLELGDSALYFCASSVQGRNQPQHFGDGTRLSIL.

This chain links TRBV16 with TRBJ2-7; possibly TRBD2 for D (5 bases). Trimming pared 4 bases from V and 3 bases from J, leaving 13 bases between. Germline V gene data show CDR1 as KGHSY and CDR2 as FQNENV. CDR3 length: 14 residues. CDR3 sequence reads: CASSPQPEGYEQYF. CDR3 DNA sequence: TGTGCCAGCAGCCCCCAGCCCGAGGGCTACGAGCAGTACTTC.

The gene calls are TRBV5-1 and TRBJ2-1; 9 bases fit TRBD2. The CDR3 sequence is 16 residues long. The V gene end was trimmed by 1 base and the J gene end by 13 bases; junction bases not matched to a gene: 15. Germline V gives CDR1 SGHRS, CDR2 YFSETQ. The CDR3 protein is CASSLRAGGTQPPQFF. DNA of the CDR3: TGCGCCAGCAGCTTGAGGGCGGGAGGGACGCAACCCCCCCAGTTCTTC.

The genes are TRBV7-9 and TRBJ1-2; 9 nucleotides line up with TRBD1. This CDR3 region has 16 residues. V shed 0 bases and J 6 bases; nucleotides not matched to a gene: 8. Germline V lookup: CDR1 SEHNR, CDR2 FQNEAQ (reference sequence). CDR3 protein: CASSLAGQGRSHGYTF. The CDR3 region has the DNA TGTGCCAGCAGCTTAGCGGGACAGGGAAGGTCCCATGGCTACACCTTC. The variable domain in full, completed from reference TRBV7-9 and TRBJ1-2, reads DTGVSQNPRHKITKRGQNVTFRCDPISEHNRLYWYRQTLGQGPEFLTYFQNEAQLEKSRLLSDRFSAERPKGSFSTLEIQRTEQGDSAMYLCASSLAGQGRSHGYTFGSGTRLTVV.

A few counts support this clone. The V call is TRBV18, the J call TRBJ2-2; TRBD1 matches at 8 bases. From germline, CDR1 is KGHSH and CDR2 LQKENI. Trimming removed 3 bases from V and 0 bases from J; junction bases left unmatched: 6. This CDR3 is built from 17 residues. CDR3 nucleotide sequence: TGTGCCAGCTCACCTACCCAGACAGGGGCGAACACCGGGGAGCTGTTTTTT. It specifies CASSPTQTGANTGELFF.

This chain connects TRBV21-1 to TRBJ1-5; the table's D call, TRBD1, has no DNA check behind it. TRBV21-1 is termed a pseudogene. This CDR3 comprises 15 residues. CDR3 residues: CASSAGQEPNQPQHF. CDR3 nucleotides: TGTGCCAGCAGCGCAGGACAGGAGCCCAATCAGCCCCAGCATTTT.

The gene calls are TRBV6-5 and TRBJ2-1; the match to TRBD2 covers 13 bases. The CDR3 length is 15 residues. V lost 4 bases, J lost 6 bases, and 3 bases stayed unmatched. CDR1 is MNHEY and CDR2 is SVGAGI in the germline V gene. The CDR3 DNA reads as TGTGCCAGCAGTTTCACTAGCGGGGGGGGCAATGAGCAGTTCTTC. This translates into CASSFTSGGGNEQFF.

The chain is built from TRBV6-1 and TRBJ2-6; possible D gene TRBD1, 5 bases. The CDR3 totals 17 residues. The germline V and J ends were trimmed by 2 bases and 0 bases, with 11 bases remaining between them. Germline CDR1 is MNHNS and CDR2 is SASEGT. CDR3 in amino acids: CASSEIWGNSGANVLTF. Written as DNA, the CDR3 is TGTGCCAGCAGTGAAATCTGGGGCAACTCTGGGGCCAACGTCCTGACTTTC.

CDR3 loop: CASSEGTYYGYTF. CDR3 DNA sequence: TGTGCCAGCAGTGAGGGGACTTATTATGGCTACACCTTC. This chain links TRBV2 with TRBJ1-2; a possible D gene is TRBD1 (5 bases). The germline gives CDR1 SNHLY, CDR2 FYNNEI. Trimming cost V 3 bases and J 5 bases, with 10 bases left between them. This CDR3 has 13 amino acids. Filled out from reference TRBV2 and TRBJ1-2, the complete variable domain reads EPEVTQTPSHQVTQMGQEVILRCVPISNHLYFYWYRQILGQKVEFLVSFYNNEISEKSEIFDDQFSVERPDGSNFTLKIRSTKLEDSAMYFCASSEGTYYGYTFGSGTRLTVV.

The J gene is TRBJ2-1, the V gene TRBV24-1; unclear D gene. The CDR3 runs to 15 residues. Germline V gene data show CDR1 as KGHDR and CDR2 as SFDVKD. Trimming shortened V by 5 bases and J by 6 bases, and 16 bases separated the two germline ends. CDR3 sequence (DNA): TGTGCCACCAGTGCCCCCTTGAGTCGTGGCAATGAGCAGTTCTTC. Translated: CATSAPLSRGNEQFF.

The gene calls are TRBV30 and TRBJ2-7; the D gene is possibly TRBD1 (6 bases). This CDR3 has 15 amino acids. Germline V CDR1 and CDR2: GTSNPN, SVGIG (reference sequence). Trimming removed 3 bases from V and 1 base from J, with 16 bases in between. The CDR3 protein is CAWRSGTHPSYEQYF. For the CDR3, the DNA is TGTGCCTGGAGGTCCGGGACACATCCGTCCTACGAGCAGTACTTC.

The CDR3 DNA follows: TGTGCCAGCAGCTTAGTCACTAGCGGGAGTTCCTACGAGCAGTACTTC. Translating gives CASSLVTSGSSYEQYF. V gene TRBV7-8 combines with J gene TRBJ2-7; the match to TRBD2 covers 11 bases. With 1 base clipped from V and 1 base from J, the junction kept 3 bases outside the gene matches. CDR3 length: 16 residues. Germline V gene data show CDR1 as SGHVS and CDR2 as FQNEAQ.

The table lists this clone with a few counts. The genes are TRBV24-1 and TRBJ2-3, with TRBD2 as a possible D gene (5 bases). The germline CDR1 and CDR2 sequences are KGHDR and SFDVKD. Trimming removed 2 bases at V and 6 bases at J, with 8 bases between. This CDR3 spans 13 amino acids. For the CDR3, the DNA is TGTGCCACCAGTGATTCCACTAGGGATACGCAGTATTTT. This encodes CATSDSTRDTQYF.

This clone showed up just once. CDR3 sequence reads: CASSRASSATYEQYF. The CDR3 DNA follows: TGCGCCAGCAGCCGGGCCTCTAGCGCAACCTACGAGCAGTACTTC. The V call is TRBV4-1, the J call TRBJ2-7; tentatively, D is TRBD2 (6 bases). V was pared by 4 bases and J by 2 bases, with 15 bases between. The CDR3 is 15 residues long. Germline V lookup: CDR1 MGHRA, CDR2 YSYEKL.

This clone was seen many times. This chain links TRBV5-6 with TRBJ1-4; TRBD1 is a possible D gene (5 bases). V was trimmed by 3 bases and J by 12 bases, leaving 15 bases between them. Germline CDR1 SGHDT, CDR2 YYEEEE. CDR3 length: 13 amino acids. DNA for the CDR3: TGTGCCAGCAGCTACCTACACAGGATAGAACTGTTTTTT. This codes for CASSYLHRIELFF.

This chain links TRBV6-1 with TRBJ2-3, with 10 bases that match TRBD1. Germline CDR1 MNHNS, CDR2 SASEGT. V shed 1 base and J 4 bases; nucleotides not matched to a gene: 2. The CDR3 is made up of 15 amino acids. The CDR3 is CASSEGQGASDTQYF. The CDR3, as DNA: TGTGCCAGCAGTGAAGGACAGGGGGCTTCAGATACGCAGTATTTT.

The chain carries TRBV19 and TRBJ1-1, with D possibly TRBD1 on 6 matching bases. This CDR3 contains 17 residues. V lost 5 bases to trimming and J lost 5 bases, with 24 bases between them. The germline CDR1 and CDR2 sequences are LNHDA and SQIVND (reference sequence). CDR3 in amino acids: CASSPRTVWRHETEAFF. CDR3 DNA: TGTGCCAGTAGTCCAAGGACAGTTTGGAGACATGAGACTGAAGCTTTCTTT.

The chain has TRBV27 and TRBJ1-4; D unclear. Germline CDR1 is MNHEY and CDR2 is SMNVEV (reference sequence). V shed 0 bases and J shed 0 bases, with 11 bases lying between them. The CDR3 is made up of 17 amino acids. Here the CDR3 DNA reads TGTGCCAGCAGTTTATCGCTGGGCGATGCAACTAATGAAAAACTGTTTTTT. This sequence encodes CASSLSLGDATNEKLFF.

The chain couples TRBV19 to TRBJ1-4; D remains ambiguous. Trimming cost V 3 bases and J 8 bases, with 16 bases left between them. The CDR3 extends over 15 amino acids. Germline assignment: CDR1 LNHDA and CDR2 SQIVND (reference sequence). The CDR3 nucleotides read TGTGCCAGTAGTATCCGGACTCGCCAACGGGAAAAACTGTTTTTT. Translated, it gives CASSIRTRQREKLFF.

This clone was seen once. V gene TRBV7-9 combines with J gene TRBJ1-1, with a weak D call TRBD1 (5 bases). The V end was cut by 5 bases, the J end by 0 bases, with 13 bases between. The CDR3 runs to 15 residues. Germline CDR1 is SEHNR and CDR2 is FQNEAQ (reference sequence). CDR3 residues: CASSLGTGMNTEAFF. CDR3 coding DNA: TGTGCCAGCAGCCTAGGGACGGGGATGAACACTGAAGCTTTCTTT.

V is TRBV7-2 and J is TRBJ1-3, with D perhaps matching TRBD1 (6 bases). Germline V gives CDR1 SGHTA, CDR2 FQGNSA. The CDR3 totals 16 residues. Trimming took 0 bases from V and 2 from J, leaving 11 bases between them. CDR3 residues: CASSLARGSAGNTIYF. The CDR3 DNA is TGTGCCAGCAGCTTAGCTAGGGGGAGCGCTGGAAACACCATATATTTT. The entire variable domain, with the rest obtained from reference TRBV7-2 and TRBJ1-3, is as follows: GAGVSQSPSNKVTEKGKDVELRCDPISGHTALYWYRQSLGQGLEFLIYFQGNSAPDKSGLPSDRFSAERTGGSVSTLTIQRTQQEDSAVYLCASSLARGSAGNTIYFGEGSWLTVV.